This TCR beta chain was identified during a study of T cells expressing NK-cell markers (dated by TCRdb to the early 2020s). Context from the whole study: Three sorted T-cell subsets (CD3+CD56+NKG2C+, CD3+CD56+NKG2C- and CD3+CD56-NKG2C+) from seven to nine donors had their TCR beta-chain repertoires profiled. The study sequenced eight donors, all healthy volunteers chosen at random: three men and five women. Among the eight sequenced donors, seven were HCMV-seropositive and one was HCMV-seronegative. The libraries were sequenced on Illumina HiSeq 2000/2500, MiSeq or NextSeq, producing 2 x 150 bp reads. The full study reports these points: Those dominant clonotypes were again the most abundant among CD3+CD56-NKG2C+ cells in several donors, at about 25-65%. In 6 or 7 donors, the dominant CD3+CD56+NKG2C+ clonotypes ranked among the top 10 CD8+ clonotypes, making up 1.0-7.0% of CD8+ T cells. Whether the expanded NKG2C-expressing T cell clones were specific for HCMV antigens was left unclear.

To determine HCMV serostatus, a commercial ELISA kit was used to detect HCMV-specific IgG in serum. Peripheral blood mononuclear cells were isolated from blood by Ficoll density gradient centrifugation. Measured from the cysteine to the phenylalanine, the CDR3 is 14 residues long. No coding sequence is recorded. The CDR1 and CDR2 encoded by the germline V gene are SGHRS and YFSETQ. Data came from an Illumina HiSeq 2000. TCR beta cDNA libraries were made by 5'RACE template switching that added a universal primer site and unique molecular identifiers. cDNA synthesis was primed from the TCR beta constant segment and was followed by two successive PCR amplification steps. Processing in the source paper ran as follows. MIGEC was used to demultiplex reads and group reads by UMI, and MiTCR was used to assemble and quantify clonotypes. To exclude erroneous sequences, only TCR cDNA sequences supported by at least two reads were retained. The tcR package was used for downstream repertoire analysis, and clonotypes were matched between fractions using CDR3 nucleotide sequence together with V segment. VDJmatch was used to annotate antigen specificity against VDJdb, with one amino acid substitution in CDR3 permitted. TCRdb reprocessed the reads; each CDR3 protein sequence makes one entry, and DNA is unavailable. TCRdb assigned the V and J calls; the authors' analysis was not used. The sample's table covers under 500,000 distinct CDR3 sequences. The top ten hold approximately 6.8% of the sample.

Turning to this clonotype: This clone's antigen is unknown.

The sequence is built from TRBV5-1 and TRBJ2-5. What was sequenced was blood T cells: a sorted CD56 or NKG2C T cell subset, CD4+ or CD8+ T cells, or bulk PBMC T cells (not recorded which). This TCR came from a woman aged 18 to 75 in good health. Here the CDR3 is given as CASSPIMGLETQYF.